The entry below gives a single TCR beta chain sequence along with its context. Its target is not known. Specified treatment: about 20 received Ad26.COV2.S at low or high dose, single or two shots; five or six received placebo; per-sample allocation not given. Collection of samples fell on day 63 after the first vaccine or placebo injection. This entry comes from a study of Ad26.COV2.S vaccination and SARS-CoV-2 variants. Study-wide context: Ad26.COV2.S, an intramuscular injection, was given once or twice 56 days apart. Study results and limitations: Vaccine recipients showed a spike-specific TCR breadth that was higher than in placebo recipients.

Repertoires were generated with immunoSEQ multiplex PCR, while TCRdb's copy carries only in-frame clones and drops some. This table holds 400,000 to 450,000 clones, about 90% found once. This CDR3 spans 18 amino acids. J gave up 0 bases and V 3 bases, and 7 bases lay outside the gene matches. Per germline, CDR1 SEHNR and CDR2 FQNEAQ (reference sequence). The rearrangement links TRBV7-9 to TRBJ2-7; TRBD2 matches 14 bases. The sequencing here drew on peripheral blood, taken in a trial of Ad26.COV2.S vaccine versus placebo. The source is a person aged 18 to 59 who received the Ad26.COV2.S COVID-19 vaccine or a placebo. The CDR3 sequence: CASSLPWTSGRSSYEQYF. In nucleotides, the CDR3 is TGTGCCAGCAGCTTGCCATGGACTAGCGGGAGGAGCTCCTACGAGCAGTACTTC.